The T cell receptor beta chain described here comes from a study of shared clonotypes between healthy human individuals. Germline-derived CDR1 and CDR2 are MGHRA and YSYEKL. Trimming cost V 1 base and J 7 bases, with 13 bases left between them. The length of the CDR3 is 14 residues. Every donor, a Caucasian adult, lived in Nashville, Tennessee. Samples underwent the assay at deep level. Genomic DNA (from each subset) was split evenly across several immunoSEQ plates. Profiled with immunoSEQ multiplex PCR; TCRdb holds only in-frame clones, not every one. Seen here are 950,000 to 1,300,000 clones, around four fifths observed once, and the top ten hold 1.4% to 1.5%.

The V call is TRBV4-1, the J call TRBJ1-2; D might be TRBD1 (6 bases). The source of this sequence is a young man in good health. Sequencing was done on a sample of memory CD4+ T cells sorted from blood. Subset given: CD45RA-negative fraction. CDR3 in amino acids: CASSQGLGGGGYTF. Here the CDR3 DNA reads TGCGCCAGCAGCCAAGGTCTCGGGGGCGGTGGCTACACCTTC.